Below are 23 T cell receptor beta chains sequenced from a single sample in a study of immune characteristics of hereditary and idiopathic chronic pancreatitis. The pancreas tissue came from patients undergoing total pancreatectomy with islet autotransplantation. Clones were read by immunoSEQ multiplex PCR, and TCRdb kept only the in-frame ones, dropping some. This repertoire shows 8,500 to 9,500 clones, around 79% found once; its top ten account for about 14%. Input material: pancreas tissue with idiopathic chronic pancreatitis. These receptors all stem from a human donor with chronic pancreatitis.

This clone was observed a few times. This chain joins TRBV7-8 and TRBJ2-7; perhaps TRBD1 as D (7 bases). The ends were cut back, 2 bases at V and 9 bases at J, with 14 bases in the middle. The CDR3 extends over 13 amino acids. Germline-derived CDR1 and CDR2 are SGHVS and FQNEAQ. The CDR3, as DNA: TGTGCCAGCAGCTTAAGTACAGGGGAGGTGCAGTACTTC. Amino acids: CASSLSTGEVQYF.

This chain uses TRBV10-3 with TRBJ2-2, with 14 bases aligning to TRBD2. The germline V gene has CDR1 ENHRY and CDR2 SYGVKD. CDR3 length: 15 amino acids. Trimming removed 5 bases from V and 6 bases from J; junction bases left unmatched: 2. The chain's CDR3 is CAISQTSGGAGELFF. As DNA, the CDR3 is TGTGCCATCAGTCAGACTAGCGGGGGGGCCGGGGAGCTGTTTTTT.

The rearrangement joins TRBV3-1 (or the pseudogene TRBV3-2) to TRBJ1-2, with unresolved D. The CDR3 loop spans 12 amino acids. Trimming cost V 0 bases and J 8 bases, with 7 bases left between them. The V gene's germline CDR1 is LGHDT and CDR2 YNNKEL (reference sequence). CDR3 in DNA: TGTGCCAGCAGCCAAGATATCGGGGGCTACACCTTC. Protein product: CASSQDIGGYTF.

The CDR3 DNA follows: TGTGCCAGCAGCGCCGGCCAATTGAGGGGAGACGGCTACACCTTC. Encoded protein: CASSAGQLRGDGYTF. The rearrangement joins TRBV7-2 to TRBJ1-2; D is possibly TRBD1 (5 bases). Trimming shortened V by 5 bases and J by 8 bases, and 21 bases separated the two germline ends. Germline CDR1 reads SGHTA; CDR2 reads FQGNSA. The CDR3 covers 15 residues. Variable domain in full (rest from reference TRBV7-2 and TRBJ1-2): GAGVSQSPSNKVTEKGKDVELRCDPISGHTALYWYRQSLGQGLEFLIYFQGNSAPDKSGLPSDRFSAERTGGSVSTLTIQRTQQEDSAVYLCASSAGQLRGDGYTFGSGTRLTVV.

The chain couples TRBV19 to TRBJ2-5, with a tentative D call TRBD1 (5 bases). V was shortened by 5 bases and J by 1 base, with 8 bases between the two germline ends. CDR3 size: 13 residues. Germline V gene data show CDR1 as LNHDA and CDR2 as SQIVND (reference sequence). The chain's CDR3 is CASSQGAQETQYF. In DNA form, the CDR3 reads TGTGCCAGTAGTCAAGGGGCCCAAGAGACCCAGTACTTC.

The chain combines TRBV6-6 with TRBJ2-3; TRBD1 might be the D (5 bases). This CDR3 is built from 13 residues. Germline lookup yields CDR1 MNHNY and CDR2 SVGAGI (reference sequence). The V and J ends lost 5 bases and 3 bases respectively, with 9 bases between them. The CDR3, as DNA: TGTGCCAGCAGTCCACCAGGGACAGATACGCAGTATTTT. Translation: CASSPPGTDTQYF.

The chain recombines TRBV7-3 with TRBJ1-1; possibly TRBD1 for D (5 bases). Trimming shortened V by 5 bases and J by 1 base, and 11 bases separated the two germline ends. This CDR3 contains 14 residues. CDR1 is SGHTA, CDR2 FQGTGA, per germline. CDR3 in amino acids: CASSQQGPNTEAFF. The CDR3, as DNA: TGTGCCAGCAGCCAGCAGGGCCCGAACACTGAAGCTTTCTTT.

This sequence joins TRBV27 and TRBJ2-1; 8 bases fit TRBD2. This CDR3 comprises 15 residues. The germline gives CDR1 MNHEY, CDR2 SMNVEV (reference sequence). The ends lost 6 bases at V and 0 bases at J; junction bases unmatched: 4. The CDR3 sequence is CASSVRGGSYNEQFF. The DNA of the CDR3 is TGTGCCAGCAGCGTTCGGGGGGGCTCCTACAATGAGCAGTTCTTC.

The V call is TRBV6-2 or TRBV6-3, the J call TRBJ1-1, with D hard to call. Germline-derived CDR1 and CDR2 are MNHEY and SVGEGT. V lost 1 base to trimming and J lost 4 bases, with 7 bases between them. This CDR3 region has 13 residues. The CDR3 DNA is TGTGCCAGCAGTTACTTCCGGGGCACTGAAGCTTTCTTT. Protein: CASSYFRGTEAFF.

The rearrangement joins TRBV4-2 to TRBJ2-1; D not certain. The CDR3 sequence is 15 residues long. V was shortened by 5 bases and J by 5 bases, with 16 bases between the two germline ends. The V gene's germline CDR1 is LGHNA and CDR2 YNFKEQ. This CDR3 reads CASSFKPGPNNEQFF. The DNA of the CDR3 is TGTGCCAGCAGCTTTAAACCCGGGCCCAACAATGAGCAGTTCTTC.

V usage is TRBV5-1 and J usage is TRBJ1-1; no clear D. The CDR3 loop spans 14 amino acids. V was shortened by 7 bases and J by 0 bases, with 13 bases between the two germline ends. CDR1 and CDR2 (germline): SGHRS, YFSETQ. As DNA, the CDR3 is TGCGCCAGCCGCGGTACGGTAATGAACACTGAAGCTTTCTTT. This sequence encodes CASRGTVMNTEAFF.

The chain joins TRBV28 to TRBJ1-2, with 7 bases lining up with TRBD1. V was clipped by 4 bases and J by 5 bases; unmatched bases: 10. This CDR3 is built from 15 residues. CDR1 is MDHEN and CDR2 is SYDVKM in the germline V gene. The CDR3 protein is CASSSDTGTAYGYTF. The CDR3 DNA follows: TGTGCCAGCAGTTCAGACACCGGGACAGCTTATGGCTACACCTTC.

This clone has just a few counts. The chain links TRBV29-1 to TRBJ1-4; a weak D match, TRBD1 (5 bases). V lost 4 bases and J 5 bases, leaving 14 bases between the germline ends. Germline V gives CDR1 SQVTM, CDR2 ANQGSEA. This CDR3 is 14 amino acids long. CDR3 bases: TGCAGCGTTGCCACCGGGACGGTGAATGAAAAACTGTTTTTT. Its protein is CSVATGTVNEKLFF.

J is TRBJ2-2 and V is TRBV6-4; TRBD1 agrees at 8 bases. The CDR3 covers 13 residues. J lost 5 bases, V lost 5 bases, and 1 base had no gene match. Germline-derived CDR1 and CDR2 are MRHNA and SNTAGT. Here the CDR3 DNA reads TGTGCCAGCAGTCGACAGGGGACCGGGGAGCTGTTTTTT. Translation gives CASSRQGTGELFF.

The chain is built from TRBV5-6 and TRBJ1-1; 10 bases map to TRBD1. V shed 0 bases and J 2 bases; nucleotides not matched to a gene: 7. Germline CDR1 and CDR2: SGHDT and YYEEEE. The CDR3 loop spans 17 amino acids. The CDR3 region has the DNA TGTGCCAGCAGCTTGGCGGCGACAGGGGGCCTAAACACTGAAGCTTTCTTT. Its translation is CASSLAATGGLNTEAFF.

The J gene is TRBJ2-6, the V gene TRBV4-3; 10 nucleotides align to TRBD1. In germline, CDR1 is LGHNA, CDR2 YSLEER. The CDR3 length is 18 residues. After removal of 3 bases from V and 0 bases from J, the junction contained 5 bases not matched to a gene. CDR3 coding DNA: TGCGCCAGCAGCCATTCATGGACAGGGGGCTCTGGGGCCAACGTCCTGACTTTC. This sequence encodes CASSHSWTGGSGANVLTF.

V and J are TRBV5-1 and TRBJ1-5; maybe TRBD1 (5 bases). Per germline, CDR1 SGHRS and CDR2 YFSETQ. The CDR3 length is 15 residues. Trimming left V 4 bases short and J 4 bases short, with 15 bases between. The CDR3 region has the DNA TGCGCCAGCAGCCCGGGGGGGTTACCGAATCAGCCCCAGCATTTT. It translates to CASSPGGLPNQPQHF.

This clone was recorded a few times. The rearrangement links TRBV19 to TRBJ2-5; D call uncertain. Germline loops: CDR1 LNHDA, CDR2 SQIVND (reference sequence). With 3 bases removed from V and 7 bases from J, the gap between germline ends came to 9 bases. The CDR3 covers 12 residues. CDR3 amino acids: CASSMVLGTQYF. In DNA, the CDR3 is TGTGCCAGTAGTATGGTTCTCGGGACCCAGTACTTC.

This rearrangement joins TRBV19 to TRBJ2-1; TRBD1 matches at 9 bases. With V trimmed by 5 bases and J by 6 bases, 5 bases remained unmatched. This CDR3 spans 14 amino acids. CDR1 and CDR2 from the germline V gene are LNHDA and SQIVND (reference sequence). The CDR3 nucleotides read TGTGCCAGTAGTCCCGGGACAGGGCCCAATGAGCAGTTCTTC. Translated: CASSPGTGPNEQFF.

This clone appeared a few times. The chain couples TRBV29-1 to TRBJ1-6; no reliable D call. Deletions cut 5 bases from V and 4 bases from J, with 6 bases between. CDR1 and CDR2 (germline): SQVTM, ANQGSEA. The CDR3 has 12 residues. CDR3 in DNA: TGCAGCGTTCAGGAGTATAATTCACCCCTCCACTTT. Translated, it gives CSVQEYNSPLHF.

This chain uses TRBV3-1 (or the pseudogene TRBV3-2) with TRBJ1-2; 12 positions match TRBD1. The CDR3 has 14 residues. Germline CDR1 is LGHDT and CDR2 is YNNKEL (reference sequence). J lost 4 bases, V lost 3 bases, and 0 bases had no gene match. CDR3 sequence reads: CASSQGQGAYGYTF. The DNA of the CDR3 is TGTGCCAGCAGCCAGGGACAGGGGGCCTATGGCTACACCTTC.

The chain employs TRBV7-2 and TRBJ1-3; D remains ambiguous. V dropped 1 base and J dropped 2 bases, with 3 bases sitting between them. Looked up from germline, CDR1 is SGHTA and CDR2 is FQGNSA. The CDR3 sequence is 13 residues long. In DNA, the CDR3 is TGTGCCAGCAGCTTAGGGACTGGAAACACCATATATTTT. This gives the protein CASSLGTGNTIYF.

The chain uses TRBV14 and TRBJ2-5, with a weak D call TRBD2 (6 bases). The CDR3 has 15 amino acids. The germline V gene has CDR1 SGHDN and CDR2 FVKESK. V gave up 0 bases and J gave up 0 bases, with 8 bases separating them. CDR3 loop: CASSQDRGYQETQYF. DNA for the CDR3: TGTGCCAGCAGCCAAGATCGGGGGTACCAAGAGACCCAGTACTTC.